The 9 T cell receptor beta chains below were found in one sample sequenced in a study of T cell changes during pregnancy in multiple sclerosis. Sequencing used immunoSEQ multiplex PCR; TCRdb keeps in-frame clones, though not all of them. The table records 50,000 to 75,000 clones, roughly 89% of them present only once. The specimen comprised peripheral blood, sampled in the third trimester of pregnancy. These receptors all stem from a female donor in good health, enrolled as a control in a pregnancy study.

This clone was seen just once. CDR3 region: CASSEKGLNQPQHF. In DNA form, the CDR3 reads TGTGCCAGCAGTGAAAAGGGGTTGAATCAGCCCCAGCATTTT. The rearrangement links TRBV25-1 to TRBJ1-5, with a tentative D call TRBD1 (5 bases). CDR1 and CDR2 from the germline V gene are MGHDK and SYGVNS. The V gene lost 2 bases and the J gene lost 4 bases, with 9 bases spanning the gap. CDR3 length: 14 residues. Variable domain in full (rest from reference TRBV25-1 and TRBJ1-5): EADIYQTPRYLVIGTGKKITLECSQTMGHDKMYWYQQDPGMELHLIHYSYGVNSTEKGDLSSESTVSRIRTEHFPLTLESARPSHTSQYLCASSEKGLNQPQHFGDGTRLSIL.

The sample holds a few counts of this clone. This chain joins TRBV7-2 and TRBJ2-3; TRBD1 matches 7 bases. Germline-derived CDR1 and CDR2 are SGHTA and FQGNSA. The CDR3 totals 14 residues. V shed 4 bases, J shed 7 bases, and the junction held 8 bases outside the gene matches. The CDR3 loop is CASSSLRGRYTQYF. DNA for the CDR3: TGTGCCAGCAGCTCTTTGAGGGGGCGGTATACGCAGTATTTT.

This chain joins TRBV6-5 and TRBJ1-2; 8 bases are a match to TRBD1. The CDR3 is made up of 15 amino acids. After removal of 7 bases from V and 4 bases from J, the junction contained 11 bases not matched to a gene. Germline V gives CDR1 MNHEY, CDR2 SVGAGI. The CDR3 nucleotides read TGTGCCAGCAAGATGACGGGACAGGTGGGCTATGGCTACACCTTC. Protein: CASKMTGQVGYGYTF.

The rearrangement joins TRBV19 to TRBJ2-7; TRBD2 matches 7 bases. Germline CDR1 reads LNHDA; CDR2 reads SQIVND (reference sequence). With V trimmed by 10 bases and J by 0 bases, 12 bases remained unmatched. The CDR3 runs 15 residues. The CDR3 sequence is CATSTPRGGSYEQYF. The CDR3 bases are TGTGCCACCTCTACCCCTCGCGGGGGCTCCTACGAGCAGTACTTC.

A few counts support this clone. This chain connects TRBV6-5 to TRBJ2-7, with 7 bases fitting TRBD1. With 4 bases clipped from V and 0 bases from J, the junction kept 9 bases outside the gene matches. Germline CDR1 reads MNHEY; CDR2 reads SVGAGI. The CDR3 has 16 residues. CDR3: CASSSYETGNSYEQYF. The CDR3 region has the DNA TGTGCCAGCAGTTCCTATGAGACAGGGAACTCCTACGAGCAGTACTTC.

The CDR3 loop is CASSPPPGRSYGYTF. The CDR3 bases are TGTGCCAGTAGCCCCCCCCCGGGGAGATCTTATGGCTACACCTTC. The chain couples TRBV19 to TRBJ1-2; no reliable D call. The CDR3 is 15 amino acids. The V end was cut by 6 bases, the J end by 5 bases, with 19 bases between. The germline V gene has CDR1 LNHDA and CDR2 SQIVND (reference sequence).

This chain links TRBV29-1 with TRBJ2-4; no clear D. Germline CDR1 is SQVTM and CDR2 is ANQGSEA. Deletions cut 6 bases from V and 11 bases from J, with 11 bases between. This CDR3 comprises 10 residues. The chain's CDR3 is CSVADTFQYF. In nucleotides, the CDR3 is TGCAGCGTAGCAGACACCTTTCAGTACTTC.

This clone showed up just once. The chain uses TRBV12-5 and TRBJ2-1; 7 bases match TRBD2. V shed 5 bases, J shed 5 bases, and the junction held 9 bases outside the gene matches. Germline CDR1 reads LGHNT; CDR2 reads FRNRAP. The CDR3 is made up of 15 amino acids. Here the CDR3 DNA reads TGTGCTAGTGGTCCCCCCGGGGACTATAACAATGAGCAGTTCTTC. This gives the protein CASGPPGDYNNEQFF.

This chain uses TRBV6-5 with TRBJ1-1, with D possibly matching TRBD1 (5 bases). The CDR3 runs to 13 residues. Germline V gene data show CDR1 as MNHEY and CDR2 as SVGAGI. Trimming took 6 bases from V and 4 from J, leaving 12 bases between them. The DNA of the CDR3 is TGTGCCAGCAGAAAGACCGGGGGCACTGAAGCTTTCTTT. Translating it yields CASRKTGGTEAFF.